The source of this TCR beta chain is a study of blood T cell repertoires in COVID-19 (dated by TCRdb to about 2020). About the full investigation: Samples covering the acute and convalescent phases of COVID-19 were provided by collaborators in the United States, Italy and Spain. The material from the prospective study consisted of cDNA or gDNA derived from T cells, B-cell-depleted T cells, or PBMCs. Deeply sampled blood TCRbeta repertoires from subjects exposed to, actively infected with, or recovered from COVID-19 were included in the dataset. The repertoires were made available in a free public database intended to serve as a resource for research on the immune response to SARS-CoV-2. The samples were drawn from the first 160 participants of the ongoing ImmuneRACE study and from some 1,300 subjects provided by 6 global collaborators. A de-identified subject ID, COVID-19 status, age in years and sex were almost always included in the sample metadata. Where HLA class I and class II types were available, the types were taken from metadata supplied by the sample provider, not from assay-based typing.

As for this clone: The target of this receptor is not known. No base-level quality is on record; no much larger clone is a single base apart.

TCRbeta CDR3 regions were amplified from genomic DNA using the immunoSEQ Assay, a bias-controlled multiplex PCR. Per the source publication's procedure: The number of nucleated cells in each sample was estimated by amplification of reference gene primers within the assay. To quantify the absolute abundance of each unique TCRbeta CDR3 rearrangement, sequence reads were collapsed and filtered. Productive Simpson clonality was computed per sample as the square root of Simpson's diversity index over productive rearrangements. Entries here come from immuneACCESS through TCRdb and include only in-frame sequences with V and J called. Some clones fail to appear in such tables; in the studies checked, an unresolved V gene covers under half of the shortfall, and the cause of the remainder is unknown. The V and J calls and the clone size are those of that table, but D and trimming were determined from the DNA. The sample yields around 210,000 clones; roughly nine tenths were counted once. Jointly, the top ten make up about 0.72% of the sample.

The full study reports these points: The quantity of clinical and demographic metadata differed by source and by participant and was supplied without curation.

The CDR3 spans 15 residues, from the cysteine through the phenylalanine. The sequence is cut down to CDR3 DNA, 45 bases in frame from base 1. CDR1 and CDR2 were assigned from the germline V gene (reference sequence) as LNHNV and YYDKDF. V gives up 0 bases and J gives up 4 bases, and the segment between their germline ends measures 9 bases. The collaborating institutions used their own protocols to collect whole blood in K2EDTA tubes. For TCRbeta analysis, collaborators shipped samples in one of three forms: frozen whole blood, isolated PBMCs, or DNA extracted from either of those sample types. This TCR came from a woman in her 70s with acute or convalescent COVID-19. The V and J genes are TRBV15 and TRBJ2-2; TRBD1 is possibly the D segment (6 matching bases). Sequenced: peripheral blood. The CDR3 region: CATSRDLGGTGELFF. DNA sequence: TGTGCCACCAGCAGAGATTTAGGGGGCACCGGGGAGCTGTTTTTT.